Presented here are 18 T cell receptor beta chains from one specimen sequenced in a study of blood T cells in healthy people across ages. PCR was performed a second time for about 6 to 12 cycles using a sample-barcoded 5' primer and a J-beta primer mix. Via MiXCR, TCRdb re-called the 5' RACE reads, giving one row per CDR3 protein. The sample consists of 1.5 million to 2 million distinct CDR3 sequences, 25% to 30% of them appearing once. The sample comprised blood. All receptors come from a woman under 40 in good health.

Comment on this clonotype: Relative to the germline gene, one junction end is altered; a read error may explain this. This rearrangement joins TRBV12-3 or TRBV12-4 to TRBJ2-1; D possibly matches TRBD1 or TRBD2 (5 bases each). The CDR3 totals 13 residues. The CDR3 loop reads CTSSLGDYNEQFF. DNA for the CDR3: TGTACCAGCAGTTTGGGGGACTACAATGAGCAGTTCTTC.

The chain recombines TRBV6-5 with TRBJ1-5, with 7 bases that match TRBD1. There are 17 residues in the CDR3. J was trimmed by 7 bases and V by 0 bases; bases with no gene match: 12. The germline V gene encodes CDR1 MNHEY and CDR2 SVGAGI. The DNA for the CDR3 is TGTGCCAGCAGTTACTCCCGACATGGGGCAGGGGGGCAGCCCCAGCATTTT. It specifies CASSYSRHGAGGQPQHF.

In its sample, this clonotype was seen many times. This chain connects TRBV20-1 to TRBJ2-3; 11 bases agree with TRBD2. This CDR3 comprises 14 residues. In germline, CDR1 is DFQATT, CDR2 SNEGSKA (reference sequence). V lost 5 bases to trimming and J lost 8 bases; unmatched junction nucleotides: 9. The CDR3 sequence: CSAHEGSGGVTQYF. Here the CDR3 DNA reads TGCAGTGCTCATGAGGGTAGCGGGGGGGTTACGCAGTATTTT.

This clonotype was observed a single time. This sequence joins TRBV20-1 and TRBJ2-5; D tentatively fits TRBD1 or TRBD2 (5 bases each). CDR3 length: 13 amino acids. Trimming took off 0 bases at V and 2 bases at J, with 7 bases between the two ends. The germline V gene encodes CDR1 DFQATT and CDR2 SNEGSKA (reference sequence). CDR3 bases: TGCAGTGCTAGAGATTGGGGGCAAGAGACCCAGTACTTC. Its protein is CSARDWGQETQYF.

This clonotype was observed at least ten times. The J gene is TRBJ2-4, the V gene TRBV20-1, with D possibly matching TRBD1 (6 bases). The germline V and J ends were trimmed by 5 bases and 0 bases, with 14 bases remaining between them. The CDR3 runs to 15 residues. The germline CDR1 and CDR2 sequences are DFQATT and SNEGSKA (reference sequence). CDR3 sequence reads: CSALGQRLAKNIQYF. The CDR3 region has the DNA TGCAGTGCTCTCGGACAGCGACTAGCCAAAAACATTCAGTACTTC.

This clonotype was seen ten or more times. Possible read error: a much larger clone is one base away. The chain recombines TRBV20-1 with TRBJ2-1; 7 bases line up with TRBD2. The end of the DNA is better explained by TRBJ2-7, so the J call may be wrong. In germline, CDR1 is DFQATT, CDR2 SNEGSKA (reference sequence). The CDR3 has 13 residues. In DNA form, the CDR3 reads TGCAGTGCTAGCGGGAGGACCTACAATGAGCAGTACTTC. Translating it yields CSASGRTYNEQYF.

As concerns this clonotype: A read error may be the cause here, since a much bigger clone is one base away. The gene calls are TRBV12-3 or TRBV12-4 and TRBJ1-2; D is ambiguous. The CDR3 length is 14 residues. The CDR3 loop reads CAGSLAGRGYGYTF. The CDR3 nucleotides read TGTGCCGGCAGTTTAGCGGGCCGAGGCTATGGCTACACCTTC.

This clonotype was counted at least ten times. The gene calls are TRBV7-3 and TRBJ2-1; TRBD1 might be the D (6 bases). Trimming took off 2 bases at V and 3 bases at J, with 8 bases between the two ends. The CDR3 has 14 amino acids. Germline V gene data show CDR1 as SGHTA and CDR2 as FQGTGA. DNA of the CDR3: TGTGCCAGCAGCTTAGCGACAGGCTACAATGAGCAGTTCTTC. Amino acid sequence: CASSLATGYNEQFF.

This chain connects TRBV12-3 or TRBV12-4 to TRBJ2-4, with 8 bases fitting TRBD1. V was pared by 4 bases and J by 1 base, with 6 bases of the junction left unmatched. This CDR3 has 16 residues. Here the CDR3 DNA reads TGTGCCAGCAGTTCCGACAGGGGAAGGGCCAAAAACATTCAGTACTTC. It encodes CASSSDRGRAKNIQYF.

The CDR3 reads CASSRTAANEKLFF. The CDR3 DNA follows: TGTGCCAGCAGCCGGACAGCGGCTAATGAAAAACTGTTTTTT. This chain uses TRBV2 with TRBJ1-4, with D tentatively TRBD1 (6 bases). The length of the CDR3 is 14 residues. The V end was cut by 6 bases, the J end by 3 bases, with 11 bases between. Germline V gene sequence: CDR1 SNHLY, CDR2 FYNNEI.

This clonotype was counted between two and nine times. This sequence joins TRBV2 and TRBJ1-1; no definite D call. This CDR3 has 13 residues. The germline V gene has CDR1 SNHLY and CDR2 FYNNEI. V was shortened by 5 bases and J by 1 base, with 8 bases between the two germline ends. For the CDR3, the DNA is TGTGCCAGCAGTATGCAGCCGAACACTGAAGCTTTCTTT. Translated, it gives CASSMQPNTEAFF. Drawing the rest from reference TRBV2 and TRBJ1-1, the complete variable domain is EPEVTQTPSHQVTQMGQEVILRCVPISNHLYFYWYRQILGQKVEFLVSFYNNEISEKSEIFDDQFSVERPDGSNFTLKIRSTKLEDSAMYFCASSMQPNTEAFFGQGTRLTVV.

This clonotype was observed a handful of times. The chain employs TRBV10-3 and TRBJ2-5; D is perhaps TRBD1 or TRBD2 (5 bases each). CDR3 length: 15 amino acids. Germline V gives CDR1 ENHRY, CDR2 SYGVKD. V was clipped by 6 bases and J by 5 bases, with 19 bases between them. The DNA for the CDR3 is TGTGCCATCAGAGACTGGGACGGGGCAGTGGAGACCCAGTACTTC. Protein sequence: CAIRDWDGAVETQYF.

The chain uses TRBV7-1 and TRBJ1-1; D gene unclear. TRBV7-1 counts as an open reading frame of uncertain function. Trimming stripped 3 bases from V and 6 bases from J, with 11 bases between. The CDR3 length is 13 residues. The CDR3 DNA follows: TGTGCCAGCAGCTCTCCCGGCGTGGCTGAAGCTTTCTTT. Encoded protein: CASSSPGVAEAFF.

Many counts were recorded for this clonotype. The rearrangement links TRBV4-3 to TRBJ2-7; 7 bases line up with TRBD2. Germline lookup yields CDR1 LGHNA and CDR2 YSLEER. This CDR3 spans 16 amino acids. After removal of 2 bases from V and 6 bases from J, the junction contained 13 bases not matched to a gene. The CDR3 DNA reads as TGCGCCAGCAGCCAATCCGGGACTATCGGGACTGGCGAGCAGTACTTC. Amino acid sequence: CASSQSGTIGTGEQYF.

The sample holds a few counts of this clonotype. V is TRBV12-3 or TRBV12-4 and J is TRBJ2-3; 7 positions agree with TRBD2. This CDR3 has 14 amino acids. Trimming cost V 3 bases and J 5 bases; bases outside gene matches: 5. The CDR3 DNA reads as TGTGCCAGCAGTTTCGGGGGGATTGGAGATACGCAGTATTTT. It translates to CASSFGGIGDTQYF.

This sequence joins TRBV9 and TRBJ2-6, with unresolved D. CDR1 is SGDLS, CDR2 YYNGEE, per germline. This CDR3 has 14 residues. The germline V and J ends were trimmed by 4 bases and 8 bases, with 13 bases remaining between them. CDR3 nucleotide sequence: TGTGCCAGCAGCCCCCGGACCGGTTCCAACGTCCTGACTTTC. Translated: CASSPRTGSNVLTF.

The chain couples TRBV11-2 to TRBJ2-1; 7 nucleotides align to TRBD2. J was trimmed by 8 bases and V by 7 bases; bases with no gene match: 14. The CDR3 runs 15 residues. CDR1 and CDR2 from the germline V gene are SGHAT and FQNNGV. The DNA of the CDR3 is TGTGCCAGCACCCAAATGGGAGGGCCAACCTATGAGCAGTTCTTC. Translated: CASTQMGGPTYEQFF.

This clonotype was counted a few times. The V gene is TRBV5-1, the J gene TRBJ2-2; the D gene is possibly TRBD1 (5 bases). The CDR3 spans 15 residues. Between the trimmed V and J ends, which lost 0 bases and 8 bases, there was a span of 14 bases. Germline CDR1 SGHRS, CDR2 YFSETQ. CDR3 amino acids: CASSLGQSARGELFF. CDR3 DNA: TGCGCCAGCAGCTTGGGACAGTCCGCGCGAGGGGAGCTGTTTTTT. The complete variable domain, with remaining parts taken from reference TRBV5-1 and TRBJ2-2, reads KAGVTQTPRYLIKTRGQQVTLSCSPISGHRSVSWYQQTPGQGLQFLFEYFSETQRNKGNFPGRFSGRQFSNSRSEMNVSTLELGDSALYLCASSLGQSARGELFFGEGSRLTVL.